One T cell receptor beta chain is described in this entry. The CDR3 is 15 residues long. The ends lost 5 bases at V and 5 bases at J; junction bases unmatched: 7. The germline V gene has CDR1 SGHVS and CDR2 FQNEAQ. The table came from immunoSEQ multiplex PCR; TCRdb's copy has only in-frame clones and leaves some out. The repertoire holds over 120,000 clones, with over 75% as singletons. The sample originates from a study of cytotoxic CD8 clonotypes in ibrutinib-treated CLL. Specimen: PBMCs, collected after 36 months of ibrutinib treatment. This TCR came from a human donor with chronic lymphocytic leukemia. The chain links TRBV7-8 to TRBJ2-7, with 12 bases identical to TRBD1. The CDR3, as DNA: TGTGCCAGCAGCGGCCGGGACAGGGGGCAGAACGAGCAGTACTTC. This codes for CASSGRDRGQNEQYF.